This T cell receptor beta chain was documented in a study of circulating tumor DNA in untreated peripheral T-cell lymphoma (dated by TCRdb to about 2021). The investigation overall reported the following: Tumor-specific clonotypes were found in about three quarters of patients, coming from roughly 88% of baseline tissues and approximately 67% of baseline serum samples.

Based on the germline V gene, the CDR1 and CDR2 sequences are MGHDK and SYGVNS. The germline ends are 14 bases apart after V is trimmed by 6 bases and J by 5 bases. The CDR3 contains 14 residues, cysteine and phenylalanine counted. Left in the record is the CDR3 DNA by itself, 42 bases read in frame from the first base. To find tumor-specific TCR clonotypes, researchers sequenced baseline tumor tissue that had been collected prior to treatment. To monitor patients with peripheral T-cell lymphoma who were getting frontline treatment on a trial, the study applied next-generation sequencing to T-cell receptor sequences. The method was the immunoSEQ multiplex PCR assay. TCRdb holds this immuneACCESS table with in-frame rearrangements only. Some clones are missing; in checked studies, unresolved V genes explain under half, and the rest has no known cause. The sample yields about 1,500 clones; over 65% were counted once. The ten largest clones take up under 70% of the sample.

Comments on this clone: Its specific antigen is unknown. No base-level quality is on record; no much larger clone is a single base apart.

In this chain, TRBV25-1 is recombined with TRBJ2-1; the D match is possibly TRBD1 or TRBD2, with 6 bases aligned in each. Sequenced material: tumor tissue. The sequence came from a human donor with peripheral T-cell lymphoma. The DNA reads TGTGCCAGCAGGAGAGGGGGGTCCAACAATGAGCAGTTCTTC. Protein translation: CASRRGGSNNEQFF.